These 31 T cell receptor beta chains came from one sample sequenced in a study of cytomegalovirus exposure and HLA in healthy donors. 60 Vbeta and 13 Jbeta primers were used in PCR. The table came from immunoSEQ multiplex PCR; TCRdb's copy has only in-frame clones and leaves some out. This sample yields under 100,000 clones, of which more than 65% are seen a single time; 8% to 9% belongs to the top ten. Sample: PBMCs. The receptor set was obtained from a human donor in good health.

The rearrangement uses TRBV9 and TRBJ2-7; TRBD2 agrees at 11 bases. The ends lost 2 bases at V and 7 bases at J; junction bases unmatched: 11. The CDR3 extends over 16 amino acids. Germline CDR1 SGDLS, CDR2 YYNGEE. This chain's CDR3 is CASSVGATSGMGEQYF. In DNA form, the CDR3 reads TGTGCCAGCAGCGTGGGGGCGACTAGCGGGATGGGGGAGCAGTACTTC.

This clone was seen only once. The chain links TRBV18 to TRBJ1-4; no clear D gene. V gave up 3 bases and J gave up 0 bases, with 8 bases separating them. From germline, CDR1 is KGHSH and CDR2 LQKENI. The CDR3 has 15 amino acids. The CDR3 loop is CASSPRLATNEKLFF. The CDR3 DNA follows: TGTGCCAGCTCACCTCGACTTGCAACTAATGAAAAACTGTTTTTT.

The count of this clone is one. The chain employs TRBV5-4 and TRBJ2-5; 9 positions match TRBD1. The CDR3 spans 15 residues. Germline V gene sequence: CDR1 SGHNT, CDR2 YYREEE (reference sequence). Trimming cost V 3 bases and J 6 bases; bases outside gene matches: 9. The CDR3 DNA reads TGTGCCAGCAGCTCTAACGACAGGGGGGTAAAGACCCAGTACTTC. Encoded protein: CASSSNDRGVKTQYF.

The rearrangement links TRBV11-2 to TRBJ2-2, with 7 bases fitting TRBD2. CDR3 length: 16 amino acids. CDR1 and CDR2 from the germline V gene are SGHAT and FQNNGV. V shed 3 bases, J shed 5 bases, and the junction held 9 bases outside the gene matches. CDR3 protein: CASSLRAGEVTGELFF. The CDR3 DNA reads as TGTGCCAGCAGCTTGAGGGCGGGAGAGGTAACCGGGGAGCTGTTTTTT.

This clone was seen once. This rearrangement joins TRBV7-9 to TRBJ1-1, with D perhaps matching TRBD1 (5 bases). This CDR3 comprises 15 residues. Germline V gene lookup returns CDR1 SEHNR and CDR2 FQNEAQ (reference sequence). V gave up 2 bases and J gave up 5 bases, with 15 bases separating them. CDR3 loop: CASSLTMGGRTEAFF. The CDR3 region has the DNA TGTGCCAGCAGCTTAACGATGGGGGGGAGGACTGAAGCTTTCTTT.

The chain links TRBV29-1 to TRBJ2-1; 7 positions match TRBD1. V dropped 5 bases and J dropped 7; count of bases not matched to a gene: 8. The CDR3 runs to 13 residues. Germline V gene sequence: CDR1 SQVTM, CDR2 ANQGSEA. The CDR3 DNA sequence: TGCAGCGTTCTGACCGGGACAGCGAATGAGCAGTTCTTC. This sequence encodes CSVLTGTANEQFF.

This rearrangement joins TRBV27 to TRBJ2-3; 10 bases fit TRBD2. The CDR3 is made up of 16 amino acids. Per the germline V gene, CDR1 is MNHEY and CDR2 is SMNVEV (reference sequence). Trimming at V came to 1 base and at J to 4 bases, leaving 5 bases not matched to a gene. The CDR3: CASSLLGSGRSDTQYF. CDR3 coding DNA: TGTGCCAGCAGTTTATTGGGTAGCGGGAGGTCAGATACGCAGTATTTT.

J is TRBJ2-1 and V is TRBV15; 7 bases align to TRBD2. The junction had 2 bases not matched to a gene; V was cut back by 2 bases and J by 4 bases. The CDR3 spans 14 residues. Per the germline V gene, CDR1 is LNHNV and CDR2 is YYDKDF (reference sequence). For the CDR3, the DNA is TGTGCCACCAGCAGACCTAGCGGATACAATGAGCAGTTCTTC. Translated, it gives CATSRPSGYNEQFF.

The V call is TRBV10-2, the J call TRBJ1-5, with no clear D. Germline CDR1 WSHSY, CDR2 SAAADI. This CDR3 is built from 16 residues. Trimming took 6 bases from V and 6 from J, leaving 21 bases between them. The CDR3 loop is CASSPVGNSPTQPQHF. CDR3 DNA sequence: TGCGCCAGCAGCCCAGTCGGGAACAGCCCAACTCAGCCCCAGCATTTT.

The chain is built from TRBV5-4 and TRBJ1-1, with D maybe TRBD1 (6 bases). The ends were cut back, 2 bases at V and 7 bases at J, with 12 bases in the middle. The CDR3 is 13 residues long. Germline V gene lookup returns CDR1 SGHNT and CDR2 YYREEE (reference sequence). The CDR3 nucleotides are TGTGCCAGCAGCTTTCCAGGGGTCGTTGAAGCTTTCTTT. Residues: CASSFPGVVEAFF.

This chain's CDR3 is CAISETGGNAQPQHF. CDR3 DNA sequence: TGTGCCATCAGCGAGACAGGGGGTAATGCTCAGCCCCAGCATTTT. The chain uses TRBV10-3 and TRBJ1-5; TRBD1 matches at 9 bases. Losses at the gene ends were 6 bases for V and 6 bases for J; bases not matched to a gene: 9. There are 15 residues in the CDR3. The germline V gene encodes CDR1 ENHRY and CDR2 SYGVKD.

In this sample, this clone turned up a few times. The gene calls are TRBV15 and TRBJ2-6; TRBD1 matches 8 bases. CDR1 is LNHNV, CDR2 YYDKDF, per germline (reference sequence). The V and J ends lost 1 base and 4 bases, in that order; junction bases with no gene match: 12. The CDR3 loop spans 19 amino acids. CDR3 sequence (DNA): TGTGCCACCAGCAGAGGTCGGGCAGGGGGCTACTCCGGGGCCAACGTCCTGACTTTC. It codes for CATSRGRAGGYSGANVLTF.

This clone was counted at least ten times. The V gene is TRBV7-2, the J gene TRBJ2-7; TRBD2 aligns across 10 bases. V trimming: 4 bases; J trimming: 6 bases; junction bases outside the gene matches: 12. The CDR3 has 16 residues. Germline CDR1 reads SGHTA; CDR2 reads FQGNSA. In DNA, the CDR3 is TGTGCCAGCAGCTACGATGGGAGCGGGAGGGCCGTCGAGCAGTACTTC. Protein sequence: CASSYDGSGRAVEQYF. Together with reference TRBV7-2 and TRBJ2-7, the CDR3 gives the full variable domain: GAGVSQSPSNKVTEKGKDVELRCDPISGHTALYWYRQSLGQGLEFLIYFQGNSAPDKSGLPSDRFSAERTGGSVSTLTIQRTQQEDSAVYLCASSYDGSGRAVEQYFGPGTRLTVT.

Here the CDR3 DNA reads TGCGCCAGCAGCCATACAGGGAATGATGAGCAGTTCTTC. It translates to CASSHTGNDEQFF. V usage is TRBV5-1 and J usage is TRBJ2-1; D possibly corresponds to TRBD1 (6 bases). The CDR3 runs to 13 residues. Trimming cost V 4 bases and J 8 bases, with 13 bases left between them. Germline CDR1 is SGHRS and CDR2 is YFSETQ.

The chain is built from TRBV7-6 and TRBJ1-5; 8 nucleotides line up with TRBD1. The germline CDR1 and CDR2 sequences are SGHVS and FNYEAQ. The V segment lost 5 bases and the J segment 4 bases; nucleotides outside the gene matches: 13. CDR3 length: 17 residues. This CDR3 reads CASSARPGQENNQPQHF. The CDR3 DNA follows: TGTGCCAGCAGCGCCCGCCCGGGACAGGAGAATAATCAGCCCCAGCATTTT.

The chain has TRBV18 and TRBJ1-2; no clear D. The germline gives CDR1 KGHSH, CDR2 LQKENI. The CDR3 spans 15 residues. Trimming pared 3 bases from V and 7 bases from J, leaving 18 bases between. The CDR3 loop is CASSPRLGGPAGYTF. The CDR3 bases are TGTGCCAGCTCACCCCGCCTGGGTGGGCCTGCTGGCTACACCTTC.

The genes are TRBV7-8 and TRBJ1-1; the match to TRBD1 covers 8 bases. Trimming removed 5 bases from V and 0 bases from J; junction bases left unmatched: 8. The CDR3 is 16 residues long. Germline V gene data show CDR1 as SGHVS and CDR2 as FQNEAQ. CDR3 sequence (DNA): TGTGCCAGCAGCCCGACCGGACAGGGAATGAACACTGAAGCTTTCTTT. Protein sequence: CASSPTGQGMNTEAFF. Combining the CDR3 with reference TRBV7-8 and TRBJ1-1 gives the whole variable domain GAGVSQSPRYKVAKRGQDVALRCDPISGHVSLFWYQQALGQGPEFLTYFQNEAQLDKSGLPSDRFFAERPEGSVSTLKIQRTQQEDSAVYLCASSPTGQGMNTEAFFGQGTRLTVV.

The chain is built from TRBV19 and TRBJ1-5, with D possibly matching TRBD1 (5 bases). Germline V gene lookup returns CDR1 LNHDA and CDR2 SQIVND (reference sequence). Trimming stripped 5 bases from V and 5 bases from J, with 10 bases between. The CDR3 extends over 13 amino acids. CDR3 in DNA: TGTGCCAGTAGTGTTTCAGGGCATCAGCCCCAGCATTTT. It codes for CASSVSGHQPQHF.

The CDR3: CSVLRTDVTYEQYF. The DNA for the CDR3 is TGCAGCGTTCTCCGGACAGACGTTACCTACGAGCAGTACTTC. V usage is TRBV29-1 and J usage is TRBJ2-7; TRBD1 might be the D (6 bases). The germline CDR1 and CDR2 sequences are SQVTM and ANQGSEA. This CDR3 comprises 14 residues. V lost 5 bases, J lost 2 bases, and 16 bases lay in between.

The rearrangement uses TRBV7-8 and TRBJ2-7, with TRBD1 matching over 8 bases. Per the germline V gene, CDR1 is SGHVS and CDR2 is FQNEAQ. V shed 5 bases and J 2 bases; nucleotides not matched to a gene: 11. CDR3 size: 16 residues. This chain's CDR3 is CASSPAGDRPTYEQYF. The CDR3 DNA reads TGTGCCAGCAGCCCTGCCGGGGACAGGCCCACCTACGAGCAGTACTTC.

Only one count was recorded for this clone. V is TRBV9 and J is TRBJ1-2, with 11 bases that match TRBD1. Germline CDR1 is SGDLS and CDR2 is YYNGEE. V was clipped by 0 bases and J by 7 bases; unmatched bases: 5. CDR3 length: 15 amino acids. In DNA form, the CDR3 reads TGTGCCAGCAGCGTAGGGGACAGGGGGAAGGCTGGCTACACCTTC. Protein sequence: CASSVGDRGKAGYTF. The complete variable domain, with remaining parts taken from reference TRBV9 and TRBJ1-2, reads DSGVTQTPKHLITATGQRVTLRCSPRSGDLSVYWYQQSLDQGLQFLIQYYNGEERAKGNILERFSAQQFPDLHSELNLSSLELGDSALYFCASSVGDRGKAGYTFGSGTRLTVV.

The V gene is TRBV19, the J gene TRBJ2-3, with a tentative D call TRBD1 (7 bases). This CDR3 has 15 residues. The ends were cut back, 6 bases at V and 1 base at J, with 14 bases in the middle. Germline loops: CDR1 LNHDA, CDR2 SQIVND (reference sequence). The CDR3 spells CASSVRGVGTDTQYF. In DNA, the CDR3 is TGTGCCAGTAGCGTCAGGGGGGTCGGCACAGATACGCAGTATTTT.

The chain carries TRBV29-1 and TRBJ2-3, with 9 bases that match TRBD1. CDR1 is SQVTM, CDR2 ANQGSEA, per germline. Trimming cost V 6 bases and J 1 base; bases outside gene matches: 14. This CDR3 has 17 residues. CDR3 DNA sequence: TGCAGCGTCCACGATTACCGGACAGGGGTACGCACAGATACGCAGTATTTT. It is translated as CSVHDYRTGVRTDTQYF.

This clone occurred once. J is TRBJ2-7 and V is TRBV27, with unresolved D. Trimming removed 6 bases at V and 2 bases at J, with 11 bases between. This CDR3 spans 13 amino acids. CDR1 and CDR2 (germline): MNHEY, SMNVEV (reference sequence). This chain's CDR3 is CASRREPAYEQYF. In DNA, the CDR3 is TGTGCCAGCAGAAGAGAACCGGCCTACGAGCAGTACTTC.

The chain combines TRBV15 with TRBJ1-5; D may be TRBD1 (6 bases). The length of the CDR3 is 13 residues. Looked up from germline, CDR1 is LNHNV and CDR2 is YYDKDF (reference sequence). The ends were cut back, 5 bases at V and 1 base at J, with 6 bases in the middle. The CDR3 nucleotides are TGTGCCACCAGCGGACAGAGCAATCAGCCCCAGCATTTT. As protein: CATSGQSNQPQHF. Using reference TRBV15 and TRBJ1-5 for the parts outside the CDR3, the full variable domain is DAMVIQNPRYQVTQFGKPVTLSCSQTLNHNVMYWYQQKSSQAPKLLFHYYDKDFNNEADTPDNFQSRRPNTSFCFLDIRSPGLGDTAMYLCATSGQSNQPQHFGDGTRLSIL.

CDR3 residues: CASSFIGGVNQPQHF. DNA for the CDR3: TGTGCCAGCAGCTTTATTGGGGGCGTCAATCAGCCCCAGCATTTT. The chain has TRBV5-5 and TRBJ1-5; weak D call: TRBD1 (6 bases). From germline, CDR1 is SGHKS and CDR2 YYEKEE (reference sequence). The CDR3 has 15 amino acids. Deletions cut 2 bases from V and 3 bases from J, with 12 bases between.

As concerns this clone: A read error may produce the germline difference seen at one junction end. The identical CDR3 is also encoded by other nucleotide sequences in the sample. V and J are TRBV6-1 and TRBJ1-6, with a possible D match to TRBD1 (5 bases). CDR1 and CDR2 from the germline V gene are MNHNS and SASEGT. This CDR3 is built from 18 residues. In nucleotides, the CDR3 is TGTGCCAGCAGTGAATTAAGGCAGGGTTTATCCTATAACTCACCCCTCCACTTT. Its protein is CASSELRQGLSYNSPLHF.

This clone was seen only once. The V and J genes are TRBV7-8 and TRBJ2-7; D remains unclear. Germline V gene data show CDR1 as SGHVS and CDR2 as FQNEAQ. With 1 base removed from V and 7 bases from J, the gap between germline ends came to 8 bases. The CDR3 contains 12 residues. Written as DNA, the CDR3 is TGTGCCAGCAGCTTAGTACGGGTGGAGCAGTACTTC. This sequence encodes CASSLVRVEQYF.

This chain uses TRBV2 with TRBJ2-3; a weak D match, TRBD2 (5 bases). This CDR3 is 15 amino acids long. From germline, CDR1 is SNHLY and CDR2 FYNNEI. Trimming left V 10 bases short and J 0 bases short, with 17 bases between. The CDR3 loop reads CAIADPGSSTDTQYF. The CDR3 DNA reads TGTGCCATTGCTGACCCGGGGTCTAGCACAGATACGCAGTATTTT.

The chain links TRBV4-1 to TRBJ1-1, with a tentative D call TRBD1 (6 bases). From germline, CDR1 is MGHRA and CDR2 YSYEKL. The CDR3 loop spans 14 amino acids. V was cut by 4 bases and J by 8 bases, with 17 bases left in between. The CDR3 DNA is TGCGCCAGCAGCCCCCGACAGGCCACTGAAGAAGCTTTCTTT. This translates into CASSPRQATEEAFF.

The chain has TRBV5-5 and TRBJ2-5; 15 bases map to TRBD2. Germline CDR1 SGHKS, CDR2 YYEKEE (reference sequence). V lost 3 bases, J lost 5 bases, and 5 bases stayed unmatched. The CDR3 has 16 residues. CDR3 sequence: CASSWTSGGAGETQYF. The DNA for the CDR3 is TGTGCCAGCAGCTGGACTAGCGGGGGGGCGGGGGAGACCCAGTACTTC. Looking up the rest from reference TRBV5-5 and TRBJ2-5 gives the full variable domain: DAGVTQSPTHLIKTRGQQVTLRCSPISGHKSVSWYQQVLGQGPQFIFQYYEKEERGRGNFPDRFSARQFPNYSSELNVNALLLGDSALYLCASSWTSGGAGETQYFGPGTRLLVL.